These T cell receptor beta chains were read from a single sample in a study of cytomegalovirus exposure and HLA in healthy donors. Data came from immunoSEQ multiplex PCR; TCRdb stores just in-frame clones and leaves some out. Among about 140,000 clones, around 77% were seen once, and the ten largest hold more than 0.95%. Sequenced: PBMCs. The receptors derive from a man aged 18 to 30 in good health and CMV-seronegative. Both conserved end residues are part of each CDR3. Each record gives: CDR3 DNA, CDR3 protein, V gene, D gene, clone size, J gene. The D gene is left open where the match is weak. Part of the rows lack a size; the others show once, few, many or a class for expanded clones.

TGTGCCAGCAGCCCACCCCTGGGGACAGCATACTACAATGAGCAGTTCTTC CASSPPLGTAYYNEQFF TRBV5-6 TRBD1 - TRBJ2-1
TGTGCCTCTACAGGCCCCACCGGGGAGCTGTTTTTT CASTGPTGELFF TRBV27 - - TRBJ2-2
TGTGCCAGCAGTACGACAGGTCAGCCCCAGCATTTT CASSTTGQPQHF TRBV6-5 - - TRBJ1-5
TGTGCCAGCAGCTTCCCCAGAGCAGGTAGTATGAATGAGCAGTTCTTC CASSFPRAGSMNEQFF TRBV7-2 - - TRBJ2-1
TGCGCCAGCAGCCCCCAGGGAGGGAGGAACACTGAAGCTTTCTTT CASSPQGGRNTEAFF TRBV4-1 - - TRBJ1-1
TGTGCCAGCAGCGTAGCCCTAGCGGGGAGTGGGGAGCTGTTTTTT CASSVALAGSGELFF TRBV9 TRBD2 - TRBJ2-2
TGCGCCAGCAGCTCTCCCTATAGGGGGAACACTGAAGCTTTCTTT CASSSPYRGNTEAFF TRBV5-1 - - TRBJ1-1
TGCGCCAGCAGCCAAGGCCCGGGATCCCACGAGCAGTACTTC CASSQGPGSHEQYF TRBV5-1 - - TRBJ2-7
TGTGCCAGCAGCGTAGGTTTAGCCAGGGGGGAGACCCAGTACTTC CASSVGLARGETQYF TRBV9 TRBD1 - TRBJ2-5
TGTGCCAGCTCCGACACTAACTATGGCTACACCTTC CASSDTNYGYTF TRBV25-1 - - TRBJ1-2
TGTGCCAGCAGCCCCGACAGGGTGCGGAATGAGCAGTTCTTC CASSPDRVRNEQFF TRBV13 TRBD1 - TRBJ2-1
TGCGCCAGCAGGGAGACAGGGATGAACACTGAAGCTTTCTTT CASRETGMNTEAFF TRBV10-2 TRBD1 - TRBJ1-1
TGTGCCAGCAGTCCCGGGACAGGGTCTTTACCCCTCCACTTT CASSPGTGSLPLHF TRBV6-1 TRBD1 - TRBJ1-6
TGTGCCAGCAGCTCTTCCGGGACAGGGGGATTTTACGAGCAGTACTTC CASSSSGTGGFYEQYF TRBV28 TRBD1 few TRBJ2-7
TGTGCCAGCAGCTTAGCAGCATACGAGCAGTACTTC CASSLAAYEQYF TRBV7-9 - few TRBJ2-7
TGTGCCAGCAGCTTGAGACAGGGGAGCTCCTACGAGCAGTACTTC CASSLRQGSSYEQYF TRBV5-4 TRBD1 once TRBJ2-7
TGTGCCAGTAGTAGACAGGGGGCCGGGACTGAAGCTTTCTTT CASSRQGAGTEAFF TRBV19 TRBD1 - TRBJ1-1
TGCGCCAGCAGTCAGCCAGGTCTGGACGAGCAGTACTTC CASSQPGLDEQYF TRBV23-1 - - TRBJ2-7
TGTGCCTGGAGTGTACGCGGGGGCGGATCACCCCTCCACTTT CAWSVRGGGSPLHF TRBV30 - - TRBJ1-6
TGTGCCAACGTAGGGGGCTACGAGCAGTACTTC CANVGGYEQYF TRBV2 - - TRBJ2-7
TGTGCCATCAGTGAGTCTGGAGGGCTCGAGCAGTACTTC CAISESGGLEQYF TRBV10-3 - - TRBJ2-7
TGCGCCAGCAGCTCCAACACAGATACGCAGTATTTT CASSSNTDTQYF TRBV5-1 - - TRBJ2-3
TGTGCCAGCAGCGAATCGACAGGGAAGGGCAATCAGCCCCAGCATTTT CASSESTGKGNQPQHF TRBV6-1 TRBD1 few TRBJ1-5
TGTGCCAGCAGCCAAGGAGTCGGGGAGCTGTTTTTT CASSQGVGELFF TRBV27 - - TRBJ2-2
TGCGCCAGCAGCCAAGATAGGGAGCGGTTGGGCGGCCCCGGGTGGACCGGGGAGCTGTTTTTT CASSQDRERLGGPGWTGELFF TRBV4-1 - - TRBJ2-2
TGTGCCAGCAGCGCAGGGTCATGGGGCTACACCTTC CASSAGSWGYTF TRBV9 - - TRBJ1-2
TGCGCCAGCAGCCAAGGCCTCAGCTCTGGAAACACCATATATTTT CASSQGLSSGNTIYF TRBV4-1 - - TRBJ1-3
TGCGCCAGCAGCTCCGAGGGGGTCAGGGTAGGGTATGGCTACACCTTC CASSSEGVRVGYGYTF TRBV5-1 - - TRBJ1-2
TGTGCCAGCAATGGGCAGGGAAGTTCCTACAATGAGCAGTTCTTC CASNGQGSSYNEQFF TRBV27 - - TRBJ2-1
TGTGCCAGCAGCTTCGGGACAGGGAACACCGGGGAGCTGTTTTTT CASSFGTGNTGELFF TRBV7-2 TRBD1 - TRBJ2-2
TGTGCCAGCACCCAGGTTTACGAGCAGTACTTC CASTQVYEQYF TRBV2 - - TRBJ2-7
TGCGCCAGCAGTCCCGATTCCAGGGCTCTGGCTTTCTTT CASSPDSRALAFF TRBV5-1 - few TRBJ1-1
TGTGCCAGTAGAGGACAGCCTTACAATCAGCCCCAGCATTTT CASRGQPYNQPQHF TRBV19 - - TRBJ1-5
TGTGCCAGTAGTATAGGCGGCGGCCAGCTCATCGACGAGCAGTACTTC CASSIGGGQLIDEQYF TRBV19 - once TRBJ2-7
TGTGCCACCAGCAGAGGGTCAGGGTTGGGGAACACTGAAGCTTTCTTT CATSRGSGLGNTEAFF TRBV15 - - TRBJ1-1
TGTGCCAGTAGTATTGGGACGGGACAGAACCAAGAGACCCAGTACTTC CASSIGTGQNQETQYF TRBV19 TRBD1 - TRBJ2-5
TGCGCCAGCAGCTTGGTTTCTTGGACAGGAAACTCTGGAAACACCATATATTTT CASSLVSWTGNSGNTIYF TRBV5-1 TRBD1 - TRBJ1-3
TGTGCCAGCAGTGAAGCACTAGAGAGCTCCTACGGGCAGTACTTC CASSEALESSYGQYF TRBV6-1 - - TRBJ2-7
TGTGCCAGCAGTTCTACAGGGGGCAATTCACCCCTCCACTTT CASSSTGGNSPLHF TRBV7-9 TRBD1 - TRBJ1-6
TGTGCCAGCAGCTTTACTCCGGGACAGGGGGATCAGCCCCAGCATTTT CASSFTPGQGDQPQHF TRBV7-2 TRBD1 - TRBJ1-5
TGTGCCAGCAGCTTAGTCGGGGTAGCCTACAATGAGCAGTTCTTC CASSLVGVAYNEQFF TRBV7-9 - - TRBJ2-1
TGTGCCACCAGCAGAGATCGGGGGGGTAGTCAGCCCCAGCATTTT CATSRDRGGSQPQHF TRBV15 - - TRBJ1-5